The 13 T cell receptor beta chains below come from one sample, sequenced in a study of human T cells and chemical hapten exposure (dated by TCRdb to about 2021). The time point label here, explained by the study, means: pre-sensitization, week 0. This sample's treatment or condition label indicates: therapeutic diphenylcyclopropenone sensitization with weekly scalp DPC. Receptor amplification or capture employed RACE. This sample was sequenced with a NextSeq 500. TCRdb applied fastp at Q25 and MiXCR to the public reads, then kept only in-frame beta chains. Rows with a matching CDR3 protein are joined into one entry that keeps the most common DNA and genes. The sample table shows some 400,000 distinct CDR3 sequences, and around 5.5% are seen once. Of the sample, approximately 2.4% is held by the ten largest clones. Sequencing used whole blood, obtained in connection with sensitization to the hapten diphenylcyclopropenone (DPC). The source of these receptors is a woman aged 50 to 60 with alopecia areata. Some clones in this sample may be carry-over from other donors' samples.

This clonotype has ten or more counts. This chain connects TRBV27 to TRBJ2-3, with 14 bases identical to TRBD2. The CDR3 is made up of 14 amino acids. V was clipped by 6 bases and J by 5 bases; unmatched bases: 1. In germline, CDR1 is MNHEY, CDR2 SMNVEV (reference sequence). The CDR3 coding sequence is TGTGCCAGCAGGGGGACTAGCGGGGGAGATACGCAGTATTTT. It yields the protein CASRGTSGGDTQYF.

This clonotype was detected many times. The chain joins TRBV5-1 to TRBJ2-5; D is ambiguous. The V gene lost 0 bases and the J gene lost 3 bases, with 12 bases spanning the gap. The CDR3 is made up of 15 amino acids. CDR1 SGHRS and CDR2 YFSETQ come from the germline V gene. The CDR3 region has the DNA TGCGCCAGCAGCTTGGTTGTAGGGCCCAAAGAGACCCAGTACTTC. Protein sequence: CASSLVVGPKETQYF.

The chain recombines TRBV20-1 with TRBJ1-6; 9 bases line up with TRBD1. The V gene's germline CDR1 is DFQATT and CDR2 SNEGSKA (reference sequence). Unmatched junction bases numbered 9, after V lost 4 bases and J lost 8 bases. There are 15 residues in the CDR3. Here the CDR3 reads CSATTTGQGDSPLHF. CDR3 nucleotides: TGCAGTGCTACGACAACGGGACAGGGTGATTCACCCCTCCACTTT.

The table lists this clonotype with many counts. The chain has TRBV21-1 and TRBJ1-5. TRBV21-1 is listed as a pseudogene. This CDR3 contains 16 residues. CDR3 protein: CASSKAEEGSNQPQHF. For the CDR3, the DNA is TGTGCCAGCAGCAAAGCGGAGGAGGGGAGCAATCAGCCCCAGCATTTT.

This clonotype occurred many times. The rearrangement links TRBV7-8 to TRBJ2-3, with D unclear. The germline V gene has CDR1 SGHVS and CDR2 FQNEAQ. This CDR3 is 16 amino acids long. Between the trimmed V and J ends, which lost 4 bases and 0 bases, there was a span of 14 bases. The CDR3 nucleotides read TGTGCCAGCAGCTCCGCAGTCGACCCTAGCACAGATACGCAGTATTTT. Translation: CASSSAVDPSTDTQYF.

In this sample, this clonotype turned up many times. The chain carries TRBV5-1 and TRBJ1-1; 7 nucleotides align to TRBD1. CDR1 is SGHRS, CDR2 YFSETQ, per germline. The CDR3 totals 14 residues. The V gene end was trimmed by 1 base and the J gene end by 5 bases; junction bases not matched to a gene: 5. CDR3 amino acids: CASSLWAGGTEAFF. The CDR3 DNA reads as TGCGCCAGCAGCTTGTGGGCAGGGGGAACTGAAGCTTTCTTT.

The V and J genes are TRBV7-9 and TRBJ1-6; tentative D call: TRBD1 (6 bases). V lost 5 bases and J 7 bases, leaving 12 bases between the germline ends. The CDR3 extends over 14 amino acids. The germline gives CDR1 SEHNR, CDR2 FQNEAQ (reference sequence). CDR3 DNA: TGTGCCAGCAGCCGGGACATACGGAATTCACCCCTCCACTTT. Its protein is CASSRDIRNSPLHF.

This clonotype was found many times. The CDR3 DNA sequence: TGCAGTGCCTCCCCCAGGGGGGGAACTTCACCCCTCCACTTT. Translated: CSASPRGGTSPLHF. V is TRBV20-1 and J is TRBJ1-6; 7 positions agree with TRBD1. The CDR3 covers 14 residues. The trim removed 6 bases at V and 9 bases at J, leaving 11 bases unmatched. Germline CDR1 DFQATT, CDR2 SNEGSKA (reference sequence).

This clonotype was seen at least ten times. V and J are TRBV5-4 and TRBJ2-7; TRBD2 is a possible D gene (6 bases). The CDR3 sequence is 15 residues long. V lost 0 bases, J lost 0 bases, and 10 bases lay in between. Germline V gene sequence: CDR1 SGHNT, CDR2 YYREEE (reference sequence). CDR3 DNA: TGTGCCAGCAGCTTGGAGGCGGGGAGCTCCTACGAGCAGTACTTC. Protein sequence: CASSLEAGSSYEQYF.

This clonotype has just a few counts. The chain recombines TRBV6-6 with TRBJ1-4; D is unresolved. The CDR3 is made up of 15 amino acids. Trimming left V 5 bases short and J 3 bases short, with 13 bases between. Germline-derived CDR1 and CDR2 are MNHNY and SVGAGI (reference sequence). The CDR3: CASSAARAANEKLFF. The CDR3 DNA sequence: TGTGCCAGCAGTGCCGCCCGGGCGGCTAATGAAAAACTGTTTTTT.

The chain carries TRBV20-1 and TRBJ1-2; no reliable D call. Germline CDR1 reads DFQATT; CDR2 reads SNEGSKA (reference sequence). The CDR3 sequence is 14 residues long. The V gene lost 1 base and the J gene lost 3 bases, with 12 bases spanning the gap. Here the CDR3 reads CSARGKEVDYGYTF. The CDR3 DNA reads TGCAGTGCTAGAGGGAAGGAGGTTGACTATGGCTACACCTTC.

V gene TRBV6-6 combines with J gene TRBJ2-5, with a weak D call TRBD2 (6 bases). CDR3 length: 14 residues. The ends were cut back, 2 bases at V and 1 base at J, with 8 bases in the middle. Germline CDR1 reads MNHNY; CDR2 reads SVGAGI (reference sequence). The CDR3: CASSYGGCQETQYF. As DNA, the CDR3 is TGTGCCAGCAGTTACGGGGGGTGCCAAGAGACCCAGTACTTC.

This clonotype has more than one count but fewer than ten. This chain uses TRBV20-1 with TRBJ1-5; 8 bases are a match to TRBD1. With 0 bases clipped from V and 8 bases from J, the junction kept 6 bases outside the gene matches. The CDR3 extends over 14 amino acids. The germline gives CDR1 DFQATT, CDR2 SNEGSKA (reference sequence). CDR3 coding DNA: TGCAGTGCTAGAGATCCGGACAGGGATAAGCCCCAGCATTTT. Translated: CSARDPDRDKPQHF.